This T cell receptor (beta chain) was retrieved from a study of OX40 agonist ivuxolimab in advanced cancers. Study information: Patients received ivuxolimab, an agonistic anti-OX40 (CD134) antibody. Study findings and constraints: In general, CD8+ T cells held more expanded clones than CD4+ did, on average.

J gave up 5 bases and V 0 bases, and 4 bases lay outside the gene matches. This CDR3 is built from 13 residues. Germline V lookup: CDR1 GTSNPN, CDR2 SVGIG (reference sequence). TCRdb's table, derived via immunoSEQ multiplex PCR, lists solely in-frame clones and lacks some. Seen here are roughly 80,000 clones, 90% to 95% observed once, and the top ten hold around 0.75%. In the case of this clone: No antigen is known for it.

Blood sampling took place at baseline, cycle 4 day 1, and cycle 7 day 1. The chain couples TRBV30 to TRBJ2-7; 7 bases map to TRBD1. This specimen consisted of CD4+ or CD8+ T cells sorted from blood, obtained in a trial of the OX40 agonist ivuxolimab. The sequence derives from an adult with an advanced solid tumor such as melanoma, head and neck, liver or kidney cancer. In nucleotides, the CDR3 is TGTGCCTGGAGTGTACAGGGGTCAAACGAGCAGTACTTC. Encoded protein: CAWSVQGSNEQYF.